This T cell receptor beta chain was captured by sequencing in a study of T cells after posttransplantation cyclophosphamide. General study results and limits: Later blood repertoires were often dominated by clones from the donor CD8+ memory compartment.

Method: immunoSEQ multiplex PCR; TCRdb's copy keeps in-frame clones and lacks some. The sample yields 20,000 to 25,000 clones, under 85% seen once. This CDR3 is built from 14 residues. The germline V gene encodes CDR1 SGDLS and CDR2 YYNGEE. V was clipped by 4 bases and J by 2 bases; unmatched bases: 6. This clone was picked up one time. Antigen unknown. Additional DNA sequences in this sample encode the identical CDR3. The chain joins TRBV9 to TRBJ2-7; TRBD2 matches at 7 bases. The sample comprised memory CD4+ T cells sorted from PBMCs. This TCR was sampled from a woman in her sixties in good health, CMV-negative, and a related stem cell transplant donor. The CDR3 loop is CASSPKGGAYEQYF. The CDR3, as DNA: TGTGCCAGCAGCCCAAAGGGAGGGGCCTACGAGCAGTACTTC.